These T cell receptor beta chains were read from a single sample in a study of T cell repertoires in cytomegalovirus infection. TCRdb reprocessed the reads via MiXCR and lists one record per CDR3 protein. Of roughly 230,000 distinct CDR3 sequences listed, 9% to 15% are singletons. Sequencing was done on a sample of PBMCs. Source of these receptors: a human donor in good health (CMV status not recorded). Some clones in this sample may be carry-over from other donors' samples. Both conserved end residues are part of each CDR3. The D gene is left open where the match is weak. Size is omitted from some rows. Given values are once, few, many or a class for expanded clones.

V gene,D gene,J gene,clone size,CDR3 protein,CDR3 DNA
TRBV12-3/TRBV12-4,NA,TRBJ1-1,many,CASSSTGLRTEAFF,TGTGCCAGCAGCTCTACGGGACTTCGCACTGAAGCTTTCTTT
TRBV19,NA,TRBJ2-3,NA,CASSTGLQGPDTQYF,TGTGCCAGTAGTACTGGTCTACAGGGTCCAGATACGCAGTATTTT
TRBV7-2,NA,TRBJ2-3,many,CASSHDTDTQYF,TGTGCCAGCAGCCACGACACAGATACGCAGTATTTT
TRBV2,NA,TRBJ2-1,many,CASREDTYNEQFF,TGTGCCAGCAGGGAGGACACCTACAATGAGCAGTTCTTC
TRBV7-8,TRBD2,TRBJ2-3,many,CASSQTSGADTDTQYF,TGTGCCAGCAGCCAAACTAGCGGGGCGGACACAGATACGCAGTATTTT
TRBV7-2,NA,TRBJ1-3,many,CASSLVPGNTIYF,TGTGCCAGCAGCTTAGTTCCCGGAAACACCATATATTTT
TRBV6-2/TRBV6-3,TRBD1,TRBJ2-1,NA,CASRPGQVGEQFF,TGTGCCAGCAGACCCGGACAGGTCGGCGAGCAGTTCTTC
TRBV7-2,TRBD1,TRBJ2-2,many,CASSPDRGNTGELFF,TGTGCCAGCAGCCCTGACAGGGGGAATACCGGGGAGCTGTTTTTT
TRBV7-7,NA,TRBJ2-5,many,CASSLGGQSAGETQYF,TGTGCCAGCAGCTTAGGAGGGCAGTCGGCGGGAGAGACCCAGTACTTC
TRBV5-5,TRBD2,TRBJ2-1,NA,CASSLELAGMYEQFF,TGTGCCAGCAGCTTGGAACTAGCGGGAATGTATGAGCAGTTCTTC
TRBV7-2,NA,TRBJ2-7,many,CASSLIGLSYEQYF,TGTGCCAGCAGCCTTATAGGACTTTCCTACGAGCAGTACTTC
TRBV7-3,NA,TRBJ2-7,many,CASSLSSPPYEQYF,TGTGCCAGCAGCTTAAGTAGCCCTCCGTACGAGCAGTACTTC
TRBV30,NA,TRBJ1-3,few,CAWSQDPGNTIYF,TGTGCCTGGAGCCAGGACCCTGGAAACACCATATATTTT
TRBV7-9,NA,TRBJ2-7,many,CASSPYGEQYF,TGTGCCAGCAGCCCATATGGCGAGCAGTACTTC
TRBV29-1,NA,TRBJ2-7,NA,CSVAGDRYEQYF,TGCAGCGTTGCAGGGGACCGGTACGAGCAGTACTTC
TRBV27,NA,TRBJ1-1,few,CASSLSRIGGTEAFF,TGTGCCAGCAGTCTATCCCGCATTGGGGGCACTGAAGCTTTCTTT
TRBV12-3/TRBV12-4,NA,TRBJ2-3,NA,CASSLGVGGAYTDTQYF,TGTGCCAGCAGTTTAGGTGTAGGTGGGGCGTACACAGATACGCAGTATTTT
TRBV20-1,NA,TRBJ2-1,NA,CSASVSSASEQFF,TGCAGTGCTAGCGTCTCCAGCGCCAGTGAGCAGTTCTTC
TRBV7-2,NA,TRBJ1-1,many,CASSSNLRNTEAFF,TGTGCCAGCAGCTCTAATCTGAGGAACACTGAAGCTTTCTTT
TRBV20-1,NA,TRBJ1-2,few,CSARDQVGSYGYTF,TGCAGTGCTAGAGATCAAGTGGGGTCCTATGGCTACACCTTC
TRBV28,NA,TRBJ2-7,many,CASSRGASYEQYF,TGTGCCAGCAGTAGAGGGGCCTCCTACGAGCAGTACTTC
TRBV7-9,NA,TRBJ1-6,many,CASSLTPRSYNSPLHF,TGTGCCAGCAGCTTAACTCCACGCTCCTATAATTCACCCCTCCACTTT
TRBV7-2,NA,TRBJ1-2,many,CASSLGAWGALPNYGYTF,TGTGCCAGCAGCTTAGGGGCTTGGGGGGCGCTCCCCAACTATGGCTACACCTTC
TRBV23-1,TRBD1,TRBJ1-1,NA,CATQTGAGAFF,TGCGCCACCCAAACAGGGGCAGGAGCTTTCTTT